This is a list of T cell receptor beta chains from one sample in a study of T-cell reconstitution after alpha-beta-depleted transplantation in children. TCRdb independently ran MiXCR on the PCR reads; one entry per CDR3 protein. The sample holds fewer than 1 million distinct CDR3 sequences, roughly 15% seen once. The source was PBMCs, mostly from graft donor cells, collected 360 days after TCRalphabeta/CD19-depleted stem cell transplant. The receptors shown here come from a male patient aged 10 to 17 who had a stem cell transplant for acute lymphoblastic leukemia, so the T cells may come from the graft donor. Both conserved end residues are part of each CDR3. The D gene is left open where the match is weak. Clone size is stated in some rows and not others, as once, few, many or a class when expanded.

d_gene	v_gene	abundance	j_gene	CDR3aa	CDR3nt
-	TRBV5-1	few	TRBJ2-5	CASSLGQGNGETQYF	TGCGCCAGCAGCTTGGGCCAGGGGAATGGAGAGACCCAGTACTTC
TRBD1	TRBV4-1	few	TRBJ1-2	CASSQVIGDRGLYGYTF	TGCGCCAGCAGCCAAGTTATAGGGGACAGGGGACTCTATGGCTACACCTTC
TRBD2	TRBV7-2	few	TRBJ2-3	CASRGTSGSTDTQYF	TGTGCCAGCAGAGGGACTAGCGGGAGCACAGATACGCAGTATTTT
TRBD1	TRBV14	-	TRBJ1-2	CASSQRDSYYGYTF	TGTGCCAGCAGCCAACGGGACAGCTACTATGGCTACACCTTC
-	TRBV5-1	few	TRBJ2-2	CASSSFGQNTGELFF	TGCGCCAGCAGCTCGTTCGGGCAGAACACCGGGGAGCTGTTTTTT
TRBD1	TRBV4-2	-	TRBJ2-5	CASSSGTGSRETQYF	TGTGCCAGCAGTTCCGGGACAGGTTCGAGGGAGACCCAGTACTTC
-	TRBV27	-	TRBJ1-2	CASSFGRLYGYTF	TGTGCCAGCAGTTTTGGACGACTCTATGGCTACACCTTC
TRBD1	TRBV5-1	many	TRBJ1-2	CASSLDRGGGYTF	TGCGCCAGCAGCTTGGACAGGGGAGGTGGCTACACCTTC
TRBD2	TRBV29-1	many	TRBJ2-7	CSVQGSGRGYEQYF	TGCAGCGTCCAAGGGAGCGGGAGGGGGTACGAGCAGTACTTC
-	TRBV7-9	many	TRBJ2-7	CASSSGQQSHSYEQYF	TGTGCCAGCAGCTCGGGCCAACAGAGTCACTCCTACGAGCAGTACTTC
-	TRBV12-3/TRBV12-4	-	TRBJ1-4	CAFCLTTQGSTNEKLFF	TGTGCCTTCTGTTTAACCACCCAAGGGTCAACTAATGAAAAACTGTTTTTT
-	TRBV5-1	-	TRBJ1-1	CASKWNTEAFF	TGCGCCAGCAAGTGGAACACTGAAGCTTTCTTT
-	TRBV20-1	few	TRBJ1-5	CSVGSWDQPQHF	TGCAGTGTAGGATCCTGGGATCAGCCCCAGCATTTT
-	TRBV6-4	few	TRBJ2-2	CASSDPYTGELFF	TGTGCCAGCAGTGATCCGTACACCGGGGAGCTGTTTTTT
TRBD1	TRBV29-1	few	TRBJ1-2	CSVAAIGTGTYGYTF	TGCAGCGTTGCGGCGATCGGGACAGGGACCTATGGCTACACCTTC
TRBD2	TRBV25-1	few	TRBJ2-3	CASSDRGKAGLLTDTQYF	TGTGCCAGCAGTGACCGAGGGAAAGCGGGACTGCTTACAGATACGCAGTATTTT
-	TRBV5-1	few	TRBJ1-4	CASSLSASGKLFF	TGCGCCAGCAGCTTGAGTGCCAGTGGAAAACTGTTTTTT
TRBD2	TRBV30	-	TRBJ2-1	CAWSVTSAEQFF	TGTGCCTGGAGTGTTACTAGCGCTGAGCAGTTCTTC
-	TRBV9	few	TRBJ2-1	CASSVSGTTYNEQFF	TGTGCCAGCAGCGTATCCGGGACAACCTACAATGAGCAGTTCTTC
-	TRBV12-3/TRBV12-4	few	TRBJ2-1	CASSFKRNEQFF	TGTGCCAGCAGTTTTAAGCGGAATGAGCAGTTCTTC
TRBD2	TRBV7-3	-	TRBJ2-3	CASSGLGTSGRTDTQYF	TGTGCCAGCAGCGGCCTGGGGACTAGCGGGAGGACAGATACGCAGTATTTT
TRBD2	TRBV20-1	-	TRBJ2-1	CSARQLGVGTSGMGEQFF	TGCAGTGCTAGACAACTAGGGGTGGGGACTAGCGGGATGGGTGAGCAGTTCTTC
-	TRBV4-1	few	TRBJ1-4	CASSQGRGLNEKLFF	TGCGCCAGCAGCCAAGGGCGGGGGCTGAATGAAAAACTGTTTTTT
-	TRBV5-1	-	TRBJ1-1	CASRATVMNTEAFF	TGCGCCAGCAGGGCGACTGTGATGAACACTGAAGCTTTCTTT
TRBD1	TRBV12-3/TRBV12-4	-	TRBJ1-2	CASIPMAGGVYGYTF	TGTGCCAGCATCCCTATGGCAGGGGGTGTCTATGGCTACACCTTC
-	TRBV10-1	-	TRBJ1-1	CASSNSKDRATEAFF	TGCGCCAGCAGCAACTCCAAGGACCGGGCTACTGAAGCTTTCTTT
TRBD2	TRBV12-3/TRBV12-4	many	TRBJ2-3	CASSFLSGMIDTQYF	TGTGCCAGCAGTTTCCTTAGCGGGATGATAGATACGCAGTATTTT
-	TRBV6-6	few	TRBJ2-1	CASWRDSYNEQFF	TGTGCCAGCTGGCGGGACTCCTACAATGAGCAGTTCTTC
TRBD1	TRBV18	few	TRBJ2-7	CASSRPTGVSEQYF	TGTGCCAGCTCCCGTCCGACAGGGGTCTCCGAGCAGTACTTC
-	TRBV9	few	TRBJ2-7	CASSVGSRPEQYF	TGTGCCAGCAGCGTAGGGTCCCGGCCCGAGCAGTACTTC
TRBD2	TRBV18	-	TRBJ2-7	CASCSTLGSGAFYSYEQYF	TGTGCCAGCTGTTCCACCCTAGGGAGCGGGGCCTTTTACTCCTACGAGCAGTACTTC
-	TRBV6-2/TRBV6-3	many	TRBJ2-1	CASSYWPNGEQFF	TGTGCCAGCAGTTACTGGCCTAATGGCGAGCAGTTCTTC
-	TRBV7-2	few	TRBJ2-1	CASSLDLLSYNEQFF	TGTGCCAGCAGCTTAGATTTGCTATCCTACAATGAGCAGTTCTTC
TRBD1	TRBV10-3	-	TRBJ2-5	CAISRDSGTQYF	TGTGCCATCAGCAGGGACAGCGGGACCCAGTACTTC
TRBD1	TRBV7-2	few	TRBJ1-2	CASSFGDSGYTF	TGTGCCAGCAGCTTCGGGGACAGCGGCTACACCTTC
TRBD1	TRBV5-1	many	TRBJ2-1	CASTLRGQQFF	TGCGCCAGCACCTTGAGGGGGCAGCAGTTCTTC
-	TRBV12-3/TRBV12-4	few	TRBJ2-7	CASSLVLRGGREQYF	TGTGCCAGCAGTTTGGTACTCAGGGGAGGTCGCGAGCAGTACTTC
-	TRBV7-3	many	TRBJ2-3	CASSPGLHTDTQYF	TGTGCCAGCAGCCCTGGACTCCACACAGATACGCAGTATTTT
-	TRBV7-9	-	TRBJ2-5	CASSLFGDKETQYF	TGTGCCAGCAGCTTGTTTGGGGATAAAGAGACCCAGTACTTC
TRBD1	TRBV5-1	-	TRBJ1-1	CASSFFLTAGGSTEAFF	TGCGCCAGCAGCTTCTTCTTAACGGCAGGGGGCTCCACTGAAGCTTTCTTT
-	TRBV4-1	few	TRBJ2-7	CASSQDGRNYEQYF	TGCGCCAGCAGCCAGGACGGACGGAACTACGAGCAGTACTTC
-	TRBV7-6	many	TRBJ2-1	CASSGRTFKNEQFF	TGTGCCAGCAGTGGGAGGACTTTTAAGAATGAGCAGTTCTTC
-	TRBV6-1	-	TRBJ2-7	CASSNPGPPPYEQYF	TGTGCCAGCAGTAATCCGGGACCTCCGCCCTACGAGCAGTACTTC
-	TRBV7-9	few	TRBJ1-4	CASIKTSGADANEKLFF	TGTGCCAGCATCAAAACCTCGGGGGCGGACGCTAATGAAAAACTGTTTTTT
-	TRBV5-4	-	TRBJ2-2	CASSPEGPATLTGELFF	TGTGCCAGCAGCCCGGAAGGTCCAGCCACCCTCACCGGGGAGCTGTTTTTT
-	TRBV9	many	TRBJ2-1	CASSVGSGTGEFF	-
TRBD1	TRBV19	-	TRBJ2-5	CASRDRDQETQYF	TGTGCCAGTAGGGACAGGGACCAAGAGACCCAGTACTTC
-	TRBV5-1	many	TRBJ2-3	CASSLDQGTDTQYF	TGCGCCAGCAGCTTAGATCAAGGCACAGATACGCAGTATTTT
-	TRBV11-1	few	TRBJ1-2	CASSVPGHRDPWSDGYTF	TGTGCCAGCAGCGTACCGGGACATAGAGACCCCTGGTCTGATGGCTACACCTTC
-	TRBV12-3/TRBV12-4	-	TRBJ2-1	CASSLSVESYNEQFF	TGTGCCAGCAGTTTGAGTGTGGAGTCCTACAATGAGCAGTTCTTC
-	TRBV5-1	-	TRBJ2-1	CASSFRPDPSNEQFF	TGCGCCAGCAGCTTCCGACCCGACCCGTCCAATGAGCAGTTCTTC
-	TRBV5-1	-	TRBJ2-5	CASRLDQETQYF	TGCGCCAGCAGACTGGACCAAGAGACCCAGTACTTC
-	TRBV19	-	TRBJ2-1	CASTVGVAYDEQFF	TGTGCCAGTACGGTTGGAGTAGCTTATGATGAGCAGTTCTTC
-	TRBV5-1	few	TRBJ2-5	CASSSYYGGTQYF	TGCGCCAGCAGCTCATACTACGGGGGGACCCAGTACTTC
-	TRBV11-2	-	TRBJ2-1	CASSSWGGPEQFF	TGTGCCAGCAGCTCCTGGGGGGGCCCGGAACAGTTCTTC
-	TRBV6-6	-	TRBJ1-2	CASRRDRTYGYTF	TGTGCCAGCAGACGCGACAGAACCTATGGCTACACCTTC